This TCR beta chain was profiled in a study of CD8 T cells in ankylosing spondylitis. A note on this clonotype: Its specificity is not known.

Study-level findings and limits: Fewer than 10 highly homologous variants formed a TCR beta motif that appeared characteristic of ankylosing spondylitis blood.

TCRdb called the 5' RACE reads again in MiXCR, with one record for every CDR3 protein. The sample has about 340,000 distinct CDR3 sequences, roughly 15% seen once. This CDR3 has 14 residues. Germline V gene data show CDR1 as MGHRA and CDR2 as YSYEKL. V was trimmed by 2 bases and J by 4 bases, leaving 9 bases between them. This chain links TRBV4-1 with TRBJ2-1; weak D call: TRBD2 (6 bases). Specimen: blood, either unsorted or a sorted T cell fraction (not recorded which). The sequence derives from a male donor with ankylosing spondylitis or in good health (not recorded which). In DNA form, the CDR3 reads TGCGCCAGCAGCCAACGGGACTTATACAATGAGCAGTTCTTC. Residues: CASSQRDLYNEQFF.